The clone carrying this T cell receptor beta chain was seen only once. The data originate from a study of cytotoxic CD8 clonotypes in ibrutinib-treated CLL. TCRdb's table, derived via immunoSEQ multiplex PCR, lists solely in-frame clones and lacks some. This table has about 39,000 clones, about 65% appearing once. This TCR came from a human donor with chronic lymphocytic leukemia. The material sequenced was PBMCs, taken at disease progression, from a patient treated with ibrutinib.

DNA of the CDR3: TGTGCCAGCCGGGACAGGGGGATCTACGAGCAGTACTTC. It is translated as CASRDRGIYEQYF. The chain joins TRBV6-1 to TRBJ2-7; 11 bases agree with TRBD1. The CDR3 runs 13 residues. After removal of 8 bases from V and 3 bases from J, the junction contained 3 bases not matched to a gene. Looked up from germline, CDR1 is MNHNS and CDR2 is SASEGT.